These T cell receptor beta chains were read from a single sample in a study of monozygotic twins with inflammatory bowel disease. From the 5' RACE reads, TCRdb lists one entry per CDR3 protein and no DNA. Its table records 420,000 or so distinct CDR3 sequences. Sequencing was performed on blood. The receptors were sampled from a human donor with ulcerative colitis or Crohn's disease, or a healthy co-twin of an affected twin (not recorded which). Both conserved end residues are part of each CDR3. The order of the fields is V gene, J gene, CDR3 protein.

V: TRBV10-3
J: TRBJ1-4
CDR3: CAISSGTGNEKLFF

V: TRBV14
J: TRBJ2-2
CDR3: CASSQVTGTGNTGELFF

V: TRBV4-3
J: TRBJ2-3
CDR3: CASSQGLASPDTQYF

V: TRBV5-1
J: TRBJ2-3
CDR3: CASSLFTSSTDTQYF

V: TRBV15
J: TRBJ1-5
CDR3: CATSTFKGNQPQHF

V: TRBV14
J: TRBJ2-2
CDR3: CASSQDHPTPPTGELFF

V: TRBV20-1
J: TRBJ2-2
CDR3: CSANKLAGRGGELFF

V: TRBV7-9
J: TRBJ1-2
CDR3: CATSFPSSAGLYGYTF

V: TRBV27
J: TRBJ1-1
CDR3: CASSHRARVMNTEAFF

V: TRBV9
J: TRBJ2-2
CDR3: CASSVAGTGELFF

V: TRBV7-2
J: TRBJ1-1
CDR3: CASTLTPTRGRTEAFF

V: TRBV5-1
J: TRBJ2-6
CDR3: CASSPLITSGAISGANVLTF

V: TRBV5-1
J: TRBJ2-5
CDR3: CASSLGATSAETQYF

V: TRBV7-6
J: TRBJ2-1
CDR3: CASSPITAGAVSSYNEQFF

V: TRBV5-4
J: TRBJ1-2
CDR3: CASSFRSTRNYGYTF

V: TRBV27
J: TRBJ1-1
CDR3: CASRRTGDNTEAFF

V: TRBV20-1
J: TRBJ2-7
CDR3: CSATDRRSYEQYF

V: TRBV30
J: TRBJ2-7
CDR3: CAWSGRSYEQYF

V: TRBV7-9
J: TRBJ2-7
CDR3: CASSPVEGSFEEQYF

V: TRBV18
J: TRBJ2-7
CDR3: CASSPQSGASYEQYF

V: TRBV4-1
J: TRBJ2-5
CDR3: CASSQRGGETQYF

V: TRBV4-1
J: TRBJ1-1
CDR3: CASSQGANTEAFF

V: TRBV6-1
J: TRBJ2-7
CDR3: CASSPTQGQGAPGTYEQYF

V: TRBV20-1
J: TRBJ2-4
CDR3: CSARKGLARGNIQYF

V: TRBV12-3/TRBV12-4
J: TRBJ2-1
CDR3: CASSFGGGGNEQFF

V: TRBV11-2
J: TRBJ1-2
CDR3: CASSLGAFGYTF

V: TRBV4-1
J: TRBJ2-3
CDR3: CASSQVGRGYTDTQYF

V: TRBV28
J: TRBJ2-3
CDR3: CASSLRRGRGDTDTQYF

V: TRBV18
J: TRBJ1-2
CDR3: CASSPTGTGVDGYTF

V: TRBV20-1
J: TRBJ2-4
CDR3: CSAIIAGGPNIQYF

V: TRBV10-3
J: TRBJ2-5
CDR3: CAISSRQEETQYF

V: TRBV20-1
J: TRBJ2-7
CDR3: CSARDPGRGYEQYF

V: TRBV4-2
J: TRBJ1-2
CDR3: CASSQSAGTGNYGYTF

V: TRBV20-1
J: TRBJ2-7
CDR3: CSARGTSGFSYEQYF

V: TRBV19
J: TRBJ2-1
CDR3: CASSDSGTSGRVSYNEQFF

V: TRBV5-1
J: TRBJ2-1
CDR3: CASSLWQGADNEQFF

V: TRBV12-3/TRBV12-4
J: TRBJ2-7
CDR3: CASSYRGEQYF

V: TRBV11-2
J: TRBJ2-3
CDR3: CASSLDRASGTDTQYF

V: TRBV4-2
J: TRBJ1-2
CDR3: CASSQDPTGYGYTF

V: TRBV19
J: TRBJ1-1
CDR3: CASSPATPNTEAFF

V: TRBV6-2/TRBV6-3
J: TRBJ2-1
CDR3: CASSYADRAAYNEQFF

V: TRBV29-1
J: TRBJ2-1
CDR3: CSVDVRATYNEQFF

V: TRBV4-1
J: TRBJ1-1
CDR3: CASSQMVGNTEAFF

V: TRBV29-1
J: TRBJ1-1
CDR3: CSVGQLSTEAFF